A selection of T cell receptor beta chains follows, all from one sample in a study of CXCR3-negative and CXCR3-positive naive CD8 T cells. Using the 5' RACE reads, TCRdb records one entry per CDR3 protein without DNA. In total, the table holds around 34,000 distinct CDR3 sequences. Sequenced material: memory CD8+ T cells from blood. These TCRs come from a human donor in good health. Some clones in this sample may be carry-over from other donors' samples. CDR3s include the opening cysteine and the closing phenylalanine or tryptophan.

J,V,CDR3
TRBJ2-1,TRBV29-1,CSAHGLAGSNEQFF
TRBJ2-4,TRBV5-1,CASSPTSGLAKNIQYF
TRBJ2-3,TRBV3-1,CASSQGGSGGATDTQYF
TRBJ2-2,TRBV6-4,CASSDRENTGELFF
TRBJ1-2,TRBV3-1,CASSQEWGDSLLYGYTF
TRBJ1-5,TRBV6-6,CASSLSTSVQPQHF
TRBJ2-7,TRBV29-1,CSVEQGESYEQYF
TRBJ2-5,TRBV6-5,CASSFTGRAGGTQYF
TRBJ2-5,TRBV27,CASRWGQGSIETQYF
TRBJ2-7,TRBV7-9,CASSPLETNQRRHYEQYF
TRBJ2-2,TRBV28,CASNGLAGVVSGELFF
TRBJ2-1,TRBV7-2,CASSPGGEYNEQFF
TRBJ2-1,TRBV29-1,CSVAGRDGAGTGSYNEQFF
TRBJ2-6,TRBV4-3,CASSPTDRRGANVLTF
TRBJ2-1,TRBV13,CASSSGGAGYNEQFF
TRBJ2-3,TRBV11-2,CASSLDAGDDTQYF
TRBJ1-3,TRBV10-2,CASSERTGQAGNTIYF
TRBJ2-1,TRBV29-1,CSPWGGDPPYNEQFF
TRBJ2-5,TRBV2,CASSASRGRQETQYF
TRBJ2-1,TRBV7-6,CASSLRQGVYNEQFF
TRBJ2-7,TRBV20-1,CSAVSSGSSYEQYF
TRBJ2-1,TRBV28,CASGGDRRLQEQFF
TRBJ2-7,TRBV20-1,CSARDRGPIGEQYF
TRBJ2-1,TRBV29-1,CSAPGGNEQFF
TRBJ2-2,TRBV6-1,CASSFRIKTGRAGELFF
TRBJ2-1,TRBV7-6,CASSLEEVAGGRNEQFF
TRBJ1-2,TRBV30,CAGDAWNYGYTF
TRBJ2-7,TRBV6-1,CASRSLPVPGQSWYEQYF
TRBJ1-6,TRBV2,CAGWALHSPLHF
TRBJ2-1,TRBV6-2/TRBV6-3,CASTGTGPLFYNEQFF
TRBJ2-1,TRBV24-1,CATKTGSPRINEQFF
TRBJ2-3,TRBV12-3/TRBV12-4,CASSLSRDTQYF
TRBJ2-7,TRBV28,CASCAGTSSEQYF
TRBJ2-5,TRBV7-3,CASSAGWRETQYF
TRBJ2-7,TRBV20-1,CSAKHSASPFYEQYF
TRBJ1-2,TRBV28,CASSSTGGYTF
TRBJ2-6,TRBV6-2/TRBV6-3,CASSIPSANVLTF
TRBJ2-7,TRBV29-1,CSVESRPYEQYF
TRBJ1-2,TRBV12-3/TRBV12-4,CASSPDSLPYGYTF
TRBJ1-1,TRBV6-4,CASSPTGAPSTEAFF
TRBJ2-7,TRBV7-9,CASSFGQSAYEQYF
TRBJ2-5,TRBV7-8,CASKQGVQTQYF
TRBJ2-3,TRBV6-4,CASSRDGVAAETQYF